This TCR beta chain comes out of a study of Ad26.COV2.S vaccination and SARS-CoV-2 variants. Study-wide background: The study gave Ad26.COV2.S intramuscularly, once or twice 56 days apart.

This table comes from immunoSEQ multiplex PCR, and its TCRdb copy is limited to in-frame clones, with some not included. The sample has about 350,000 clones; about 88% are singletons. Only a few counts were recorded for this clone. Germline V lookup: CDR1 MDHEN, CDR2 SYDVKM. The CDR3 is made up of 14 amino acids. The V gene lost 8 bases and the J gene lost 3 bases, with 16 bases spanning the gap. This sample's treatment: around 19 received Ad26.COV2.S at low or high dose, single or two shots; 5 received placebo; per-sample allocation not given. Sampling occurred on day 63 after the first vaccine or placebo injection. As its vector, the vaccine had Ad26, which expressed Wuhan-strain SARS-CoV-2 spike.

Sample: peripheral blood, taken in a trial of Ad26.COV2.S vaccine versus placebo. This sequence joins TRBV28 and TRBJ1-2, with D perhaps TRBD1 (5 bases). The TCR was taken from a person aged 18 to 65 who received the Ad26.COV2.S COVID-19 vaccine or a placebo. CDR3 region: CASGYQGFDYGYTF. CDR3 in DNA: TGTGCCAGCGGATACCAGGGTTTTGACTATGGCTACACCTTC.